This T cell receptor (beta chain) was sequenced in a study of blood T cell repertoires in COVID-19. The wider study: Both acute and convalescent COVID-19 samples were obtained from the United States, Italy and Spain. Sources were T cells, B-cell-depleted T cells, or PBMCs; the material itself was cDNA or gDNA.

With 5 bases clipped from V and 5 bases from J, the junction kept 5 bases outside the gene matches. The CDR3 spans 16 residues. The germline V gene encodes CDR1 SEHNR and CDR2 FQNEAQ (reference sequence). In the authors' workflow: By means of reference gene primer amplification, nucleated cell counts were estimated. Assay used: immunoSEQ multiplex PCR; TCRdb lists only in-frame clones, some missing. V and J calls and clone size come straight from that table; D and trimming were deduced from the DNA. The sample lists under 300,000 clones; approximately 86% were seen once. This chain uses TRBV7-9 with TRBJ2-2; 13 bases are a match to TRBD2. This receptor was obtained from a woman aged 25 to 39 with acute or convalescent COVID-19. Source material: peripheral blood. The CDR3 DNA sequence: TGTGCCAGCAGCCCCGGACTAGCGGGAGAAACCGGGGAGCTGTTTTTT. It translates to CASSPGLAGETGELFF.